This T cell receptor (beta chain) was profiled in a study of T cells in Graves' hyperthyroidism and ophthalmopathy. TCR beta CDR3 sequences were amplified from RNA transcripts. First-round RT-PCR of the TCR CDR3 relied on the HTBI primer set. In TCRdb, the multiplex PCR reads were re-called with MiXCR into one record per CDR3 protein. The sample has over 400,000 distinct CDR3 sequences; about 14% are singletons. Germline loops: CDR1 SGDLS, CDR2 YYNGEE. This CDR3 spans 17 amino acids. Turning to this clonotype: Its ends do not fully match the called genes, so a read error is possible.

V is TRBV9 and J is TRBJ1-4; the D gene is possibly TRBD1 (5 bases). The sequence derives from a man younger than 30 with Graves' ophthalmopathy. The specimen was blood. The CDR3 is CASSRDLLPTTNEKLVF. The CDR3 bases are TGTGCCAGCAGCCGGGACCTACTACCTACAACTAATGAAAAACTGGTTTTT.